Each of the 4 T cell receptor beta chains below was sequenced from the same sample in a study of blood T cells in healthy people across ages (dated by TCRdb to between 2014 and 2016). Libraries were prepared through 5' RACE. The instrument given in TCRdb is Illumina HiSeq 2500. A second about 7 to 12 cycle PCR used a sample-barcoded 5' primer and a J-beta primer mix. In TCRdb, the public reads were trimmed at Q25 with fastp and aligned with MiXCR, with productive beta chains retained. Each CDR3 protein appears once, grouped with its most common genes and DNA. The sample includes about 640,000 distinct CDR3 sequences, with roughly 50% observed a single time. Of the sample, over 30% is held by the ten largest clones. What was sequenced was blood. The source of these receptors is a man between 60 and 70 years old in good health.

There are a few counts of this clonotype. The CDR3 sequence: CSVGGQGAQTQYF. The DNA for the CDR3 is TGCAGCGTTGGGGGACAGGGGGCTCAGACCCAGTACTTC. V is TRBV29-1 and J is TRBJ2-5, with 12 bases aligning to TRBD1. CDR3 length equals 13 residues. The V gene's germline CDR1 is SQVTM and CDR2 ANQGSEA. V lost 4 bases and J lost 6; bases outside the gene matches: 3.

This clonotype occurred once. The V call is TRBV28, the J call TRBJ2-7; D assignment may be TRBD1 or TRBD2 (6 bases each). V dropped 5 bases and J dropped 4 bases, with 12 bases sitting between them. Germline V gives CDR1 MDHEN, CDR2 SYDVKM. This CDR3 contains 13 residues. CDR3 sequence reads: CASSAGQLYEQYF. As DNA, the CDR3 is TGTGCCAGCAGTGCGGGACAACTATACGAGCAGTACTTC. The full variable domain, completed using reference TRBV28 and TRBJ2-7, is DVKVTQSSRYLVKRTGEKVFLECVQDMDHENMFWYRQDPGLGLRLIYFSYDVKMKEKGDIPEGYSVSREKKERFSLILESASTNQTSMYLCASSAGQLYEQYFGPGTRLTVT.

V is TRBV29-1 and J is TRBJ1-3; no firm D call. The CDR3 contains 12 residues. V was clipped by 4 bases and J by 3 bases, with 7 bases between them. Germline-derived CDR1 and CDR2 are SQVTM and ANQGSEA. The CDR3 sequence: CSVGGYGNTIYF. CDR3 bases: TGCAGCGTTGGGGGTTATGGAAACACCATATATTTT.

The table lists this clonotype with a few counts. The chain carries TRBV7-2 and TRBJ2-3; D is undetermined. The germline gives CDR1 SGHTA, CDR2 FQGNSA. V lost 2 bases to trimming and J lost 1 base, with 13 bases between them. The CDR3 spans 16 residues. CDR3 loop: CASSLSAALGTDTQYF. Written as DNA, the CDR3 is TGTGCCAGCAGCTTATCCGCAGCATTGGGCACAGATACGCAGTATTTT.